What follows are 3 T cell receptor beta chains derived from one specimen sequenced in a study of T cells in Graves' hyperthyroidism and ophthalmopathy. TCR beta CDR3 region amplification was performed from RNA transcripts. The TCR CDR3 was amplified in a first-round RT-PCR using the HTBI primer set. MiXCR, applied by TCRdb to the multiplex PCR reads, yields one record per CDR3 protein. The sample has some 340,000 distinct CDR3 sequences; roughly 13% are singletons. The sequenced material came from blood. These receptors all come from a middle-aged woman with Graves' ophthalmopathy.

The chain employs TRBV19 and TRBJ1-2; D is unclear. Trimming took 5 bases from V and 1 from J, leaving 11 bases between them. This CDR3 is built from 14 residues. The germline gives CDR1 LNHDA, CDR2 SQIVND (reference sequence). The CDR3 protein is CASSLGHLNYGYTF. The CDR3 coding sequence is TGTGCCAGTAGTTTAGGGCACCTTAACTATGGCTACACCTTC.

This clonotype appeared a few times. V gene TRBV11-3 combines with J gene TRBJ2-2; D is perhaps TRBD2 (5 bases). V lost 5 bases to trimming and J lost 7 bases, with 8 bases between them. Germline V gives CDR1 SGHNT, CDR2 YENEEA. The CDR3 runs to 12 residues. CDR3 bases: TGTGCCAGCAGCAAACGGGGCGGGGAGCTGTTTTTT. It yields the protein CASSKRGGELFF.

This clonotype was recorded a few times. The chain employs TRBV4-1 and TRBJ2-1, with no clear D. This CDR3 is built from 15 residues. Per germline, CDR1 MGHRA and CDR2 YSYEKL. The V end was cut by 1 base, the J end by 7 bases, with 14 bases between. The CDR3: CASSQVIDKGNEQFF. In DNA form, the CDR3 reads TGCGCCAGCAGCCAAGTGATTGACAAGGGAAATGAGCAGTTCTTC.